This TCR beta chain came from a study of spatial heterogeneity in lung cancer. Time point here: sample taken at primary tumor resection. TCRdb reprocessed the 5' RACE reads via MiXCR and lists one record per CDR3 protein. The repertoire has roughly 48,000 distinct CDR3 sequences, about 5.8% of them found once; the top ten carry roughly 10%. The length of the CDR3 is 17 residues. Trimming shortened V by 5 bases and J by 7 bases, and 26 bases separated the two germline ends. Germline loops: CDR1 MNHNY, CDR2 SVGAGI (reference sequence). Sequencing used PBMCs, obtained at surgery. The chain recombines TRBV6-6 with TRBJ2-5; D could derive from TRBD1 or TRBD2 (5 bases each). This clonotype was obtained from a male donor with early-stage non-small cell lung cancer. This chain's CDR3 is CASSQFGPGRGHLTQYF. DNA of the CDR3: TGTGCCAGCAGTCAATTTGGGCCGGGACGGGGTCATCTGACCCAGTACTTC.